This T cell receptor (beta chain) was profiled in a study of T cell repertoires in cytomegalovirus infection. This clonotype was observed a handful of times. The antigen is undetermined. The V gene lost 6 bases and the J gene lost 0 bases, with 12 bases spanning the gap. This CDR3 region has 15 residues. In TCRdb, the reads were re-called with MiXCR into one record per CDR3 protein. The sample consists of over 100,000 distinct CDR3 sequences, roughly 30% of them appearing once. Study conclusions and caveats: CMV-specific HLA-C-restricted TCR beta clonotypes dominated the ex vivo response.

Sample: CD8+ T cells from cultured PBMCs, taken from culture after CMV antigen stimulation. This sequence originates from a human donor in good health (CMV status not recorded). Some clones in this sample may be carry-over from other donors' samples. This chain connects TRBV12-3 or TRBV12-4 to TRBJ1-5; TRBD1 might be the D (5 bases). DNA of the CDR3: TGTGCCAGCAGGGCGGGGGTTTATAGCAATCAGCCCCAGCATTTT. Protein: CASRAGVYSNQPQHF.